This T cell receptor beta chain was sequenced for a study of CD8 T cells in Susac syndrome. V shed 8 bases and J shed 4 bases, with 15 bases lying between them. Germline assignment: CDR1 MNHEY and CDR2 SVGAGI. The CDR3 consists of 14 residues. Random hexamers were used to reverse transcribe the RNA input (about 0.5 to 1 ug). Amplification of TCR beta CDR3 spanned 54 Vbeta and 13 Jbeta via immunoSEQ multiplex PCR. One entry per CDR3 protein results from TCRdb running MiXCR on the immunoSEQ multiplex PCR reads. The sample has approximately 150,000 distinct CDR3 sequences; roughly 94% are singletons. The chain employs TRBV6-5 and TRBJ2-1; D gene uncertain. The TCR sequence derives from a human donor in good health. Sequencing was performed on CD4+ T cells from PBMCs. CDR3 residues: CASAKRTQYNEQFF. The CDR3 coding sequence is TGTGCCAGCGCCAAGAGAACCCAGTACAATGAGCAGTTCTTC.